Presented here are 29 T cell receptor beta chains from one specimen sequenced in a study of Ad26.COV2.S vaccination and SARS-CoV-2 variants. The protocol was immunoSEQ multiplex PCR, while the TCRdb copy is restricted to in-frame clones and leaves out a portion. The sample yields 300,000 to 400,000 clones, 87% seen once. Treatment given: around 19 received Ad26.COV2.S at low or high dose, single or two shots; roughly 5 received placebo; per-sample allocation not given. All samples were drawn on day 63, counting from the first vaccine or placebo injection. This specimen was peripheral blood, taken in a trial of Ad26.COV2.S vaccine versus placebo. The receptor source for this set is a person aged 18 to 59 who received the Ad26.COV2.S COVID-19 vaccine or a placebo.

This chain connects TRBV4-1 to TRBJ2-7; D remains unclear. This CDR3 region has 14 residues. The germline CDR1 and CDR2 sequences are MGHRA and YSYEKL. V lost 3 bases and J lost 3, with 12 bases in between. The CDR3 region is CASSQTRTDYEQYF. CDR3 nucleotides: TGCGCCAGCAGCCAGACAAGGACCGACTACGAGCAGTACTTC.

The CDR3, as DNA: TGTGCCAGTAGTATAGTTGGAGCGGGGGGCCAAGAGACCCAGTACTTC. It specifies CASSIVGAGGQETQYF. The chain couples TRBV19 to TRBJ2-5, with TRBD2 matching 9 bases. After removal of 1 base from V and 1 base from J, the junction contained 4 bases not matched to a gene. Germline V gene lookup returns CDR1 LNHDA and CDR2 SQIVND (reference sequence). The CDR3 has 16 amino acids.

Comment on this clone: Other DNA sequences from this sample encode an identical CDR3 as well. The rearrangement links TRBV9 to TRBJ1-1, with TRBD1 as a possible D gene (5 bases). CDR1 and CDR2 from the germline V gene are SGDLS and YYNGEE. Trimming removed 1 base at V and 5 bases at J, with 12 bases between. There are 14 residues in the CDR3. CDR3 DNA: TGTGCCAGCAGCGTATGGGGCGGGGGAACTGAAGCTTTCTTT. As protein: CASSVWGGGTEAFF.

The V and J genes are TRBV4-3 and TRBJ1-2; 11 bases are shared with TRBD1. CDR3 length equals 16 residues. With V trimmed by 0 bases and J by 4 bases, 4 bases remained unmatched. The germline V gene has CDR1 LGHNA and CDR2 YSLEER. CDR3 nucleotide sequence: TGCGCCAGCAGCCAAGATCGGGACAGGGGGTCCTATGGCTACACCTTC. It yields the protein CASSQDRDRGSYGYTF.

The chain couples TRBV15 to TRBJ1-2, with D uncertain. V was clipped by 3 bases and J by 1 base, with 12 bases between them. Germline V gives CDR1 LNHNV, CDR2 YYDKDF (reference sequence). The CDR3 covers 15 residues. Written as DNA, the CDR3 is TGTGCCACCAGCAGGTCGGCCGCTTATAACTATGGCTACACCTTC. This encodes CATSRSAAYNYGYTF.

CDR3: CASSQAGGPGEQFF. As DNA, the CDR3 is TGCGCCAGCAGCCAAGCGGGGGGGCCAGGTGAGCAGTTCTTC. V usage is TRBV4-1 and J usage is TRBJ2-1; TRBD2 matches at 8 bases. This CDR3 has 14 amino acids. CDR1 and CDR2 (germline): MGHRA, YSYEKL. Losses at the gene ends were 1 base for V and 9 bases for J; bases not matched to a gene: 5.

The CDR3, as DNA: TGTGCCAGTAGTATAGAGCGGGACCAAGAGACCCAGTACTTC. Translating gives CASSIERDQETQYF. This chain joins TRBV19 and TRBJ2-5, with a possible D match to TRBD2 (5 bases). Germline V gene lookup returns CDR1 LNHDA and CDR2 SQIVND (reference sequence). The CDR3 length is 14 residues. Trimming removed 0 bases from V and 0 bases from J, with 5 bases in between. Variable domain in full (rest from reference TRBV19 and TRBJ2-5): DGGITQSPKYLFRKEGQNVTLSCEQNLNHDAMYWYRQDPGQGLRLIYYSQIVNDFQKGDIAEGYSVSREKKESFPLTVTSAQKNPTAFYLCASSIERDQETQYFGPGTRLLVL.

This chain joins TRBV6-2 or TRBV6-3 and TRBJ2-7; 7 bases are shared with TRBD1. Trimming cost V 4 bases and J 1 base; bases outside gene matches: 7. Germline assignment: CDR1 MNHEY and CDR2 SVGEGT. The CDR3 length is 15 residues. CDR3 in amino acids: CASSSQGLPSYEQYF. The CDR3 coding sequence is TGTGCCAGCAGTTCACAGGGGTTACCGTCCTACGAGCAGTACTTC.

The chain joins TRBV10-1 to TRBJ2-1; weak D call: TRBD1 (6 bases). Deletions cut 5 bases from V and 5 bases from J, with 10 bases between. Germline V gene lookup returns CDR1 WNHNN and CDR2 SYGVQD (reference sequence). The CDR3 is 13 residues long. CDR3 sequence (DNA): TGCGCCAGCAGTCCCCCAGGGGACAATGAGCAGTTCTTC. It codes for CASSPPGDNEQFF.

This chain links TRBV7-3 with TRBJ2-2; D ambiguous. CDR1 is SGHTA, CDR2 FQGTGA, per germline. There are 16 residues in the CDR3. Trimming left V 5 bases short and J 7 bases short, with 20 bases between. The CDR3 region is CASSPNPARVGGELFF. The CDR3 DNA reads TGTGCCAGCAGCCCTAACCCGGCACGAGTAGGCGGGGAGCTGTTTTTT.

The gene calls are TRBV27 and TRBJ2-5; TRBD1 might be the D (5 bases). The CDR3 has 13 residues. CDR1 and CDR2 (germline): MNHEY, SMNVEV (reference sequence). Trimming removed 6 bases from V and 3 bases from J, with 11 bases in between. CDR3 loop: CASRGRMKETQYF. CDR3 in DNA: TGTGCCAGCAGGGGGCGGATGAAAGAGACCCAGTACTTC.

This chain uses TRBV29-1 with TRBJ2-7, with D maybe TRBD1 (5 bases). CDR1 SQVTM and CDR2 ANQGSEA come from the germline V gene. The CDR3 runs to 11 residues. The V and J ends lost 4 bases and 7 bases respectively, with 11 bases between them. This CDR3 is CSVGQFLEQYF. The CDR3 nucleotides are TGCAGCGTTGGACAGTTCTTAGAGCAGTACTTC.

The rearrangement joins TRBV29-1 to TRBJ1-2, with D maybe TRBD1 (5 bases). Trimming stripped 4 bases from V and 7 bases from J, with 16 bases between. CDR3 length: 13 residues. Germline V CDR1 and CDR2: SQVTM, ANQGSEA. The DNA for the CDR3 is TGCAGCGTTGTTCCCGCAGGCACAGGTGGCTACACCTTC. Protein product: CSVVPAGTGGYTF.

The chain uses TRBV10-3 and TRBJ1-5; tentatively, D is TRBD1 (6 bases). The ends were cut back, 4 bases at V and 6 bases at J, with 10 bases in the middle. This CDR3 spans 13 amino acids. Per germline, CDR1 ENHRY and CDR2 SYGVKD. This chain's CDR3 is CAISVARGQPQHF. The CDR3 DNA sequence: TGTGCCATCAGTGTGGCCAGGGGTCAGCCCCAGCATTTT.

The V and J genes are TRBV19 and TRBJ1-5; D is possibly TRBD1 (5 bases). Germline values: CDR1 LNHDA, CDR2 SQIVND (reference sequence). The CDR3 loop spans 13 amino acids. V was pared by 4 bases and J by 3 bases, with 7 bases between. The CDR3 is CASSRQSNQPQHF. The CDR3 DNA is TGTGCCAGTAGTAGACAGTCCAATCAGCCCCAGCATTTT.

This CDR3 is CASSRQRGSYEQYF. As DNA, the CDR3 is TGTGCCAGCAGTCGACAAAGGGGAAGCTACGAGCAGTACTTC. V and J are TRBV6-5 and TRBJ2-7; TRBD1 is a possible D gene (5 bases). The CDR3 runs 14 residues. Looked up from germline, CDR1 is MNHEY and CDR2 is SVGAGI. V gave up 5 bases and J gave up 3 bases, with 14 bases separating them.

J is TRBJ1-1 and V is TRBV4-2, with D perhaps matching TRBD1 (6 bases). Trimming left V 4 bases short and J 1 base short, with 13 bases between. Germline V gene lookup returns CDR1 LGHNA and CDR2 YNFKEQ. The CDR3 is 15 amino acids. CDR3 nucleotides: TGTGCCAGCAGCCGTCTGACAGGCCGGAACACTGAAGCTTTCTTT. As protein: CASSRLTGRNTEAFF.

This chain uses TRBV5-6 with TRBJ2-2; D is unresolved. V lost 4 bases and J lost 8, with 12 bases in between. Germline assignment: CDR1 SGHDT and CDR2 YYEEEE. This CDR3 has 13 residues. CDR3 sequence: CASSDTVTGELFF. Written as DNA, the CDR3 is TGTGCCAGCAGCGACACCGTCACGGGGGAGCTGTTTTTT.

The rearrangement links TRBV2 to TRBJ2-7, with D uncertain. The CDR3 covers 14 residues. The germline gives CDR1 SNHLY, CDR2 FYNNEI. CDR3 protein: CATNPVPNSYEQYF. In nucleotides, the CDR3 is TGTGCTACCAATCCGGTTCCTAACTCCTACGAGCAGTACTTC.

The rearrangement links TRBV29-1 to TRBJ1-2; D may be TRBD1 (6 bases). This CDR3 has 15 residues. Germline CDR1 and CDR2: SQVTM and ANQGSEA. V lost 5 bases, J lost 6 bases, and 22 bases lay in between. The CDR3 DNA reads TGCAGCGTTTCTTGGAGGGGGTGGAGGGGCAATGGCTACACCTTC. This gives the protein CSVSWRGWRGNGYTF.

The rearrangement uses TRBV9 and TRBJ2-7, with D perhaps TRBD1 (6 bases). This CDR3 comprises 17 residues. Germline lookup yields CDR1 SGDLS and CDR2 YYNGEE. V dropped 3 bases and J dropped 6 bases, with 25 bases sitting between them. In DNA form, the CDR3 reads TGTGCCAGCAGCGCGCGGGCGGAGGACAGACCTCTTCTCGAGCAGTACTTC. It translates to CASSARAEDRPLLEQYF.

The J gene is TRBJ2-1, the V gene TRBV14; the D is unclear. The CDR3 sequence is 15 residues long. Germline CDR1 and CDR2: SGHDN and FVKESK. Trimming stripped 4 bases from V and 5 bases from J, with 15 bases between. The CDR3 DNA is TGTGCCAGCAGCCCCTTCCGGGTCTTCGACAATGAGCAGTTCTTC. It is translated as CASSPFRVFDNEQFF. Using reference TRBV14 and TRBJ2-1 for the parts outside the CDR3, the full variable domain is EAGVTQFPSHSVIEKGQTVTLRCDPISGHDNLYWYRRVMGKEIKFLLHFVKESKQDESGMPNNRFLAERTGGTYSTLKVQPAELEDSGVYFCASSPFRVFDNEQFFGPGTRLTVL.

The chain couples TRBV7-3 to TRBJ2-2, with 10 bases fitting TRBD2. Germline trimming cut 5 bases from V and 4 bases from J; bases unmatched to any gene: 4. Per the germline V gene, CDR1 is SGHTA and CDR2 is FQGTGA. This CDR3 is built from 15 residues. The CDR3 coding sequence is TGTGCCAGCAGCCCATGGACTAGCGGCACCGGGGAGCTGTTTTTT. Translated: CASSPWTSGTGELFF.

This clone came up a few times. J is TRBJ2-5 and V is TRBV7-3; D is perhaps TRBD1 (6 bases). The germline V gene encodes CDR1 SGHTA and CDR2 FQGTGA. With 5 bases removed from V and 5 bases from J, the gap between germline ends came to 21 bases. The CDR3 runs 16 residues. Here the CDR3 DNA reads TGTGCCAGCAGCCTAAGAGGGGGTACCCTCGGGGAGACCCAGTACTTC. This translates into CASSLRGGTLGETQYF. Full variable domain (rest looked up from reference TRBV7-3 and TRBJ2-5): GAGVSQTPSNKVTEKGKYVELRCDPISGHTALYWYRQSLGQGPEFLIYFQGTGAADDSGLPNDRFFAVRPEGSVSTLKIQRTERGDSAVYLCASSLRGGTLGETQYFGPGTRLLVL.

This chain links TRBV15 with TRBJ2-1; possibly TRBD1 for D (7 bases). The CDR3 has 16 amino acids. Germline values: CDR1 LNHNV, CDR2 YYDKDF (reference sequence). The V gene lost 2 bases and the J gene lost 6 bases, with 17 bases spanning the gap. The CDR3 coding sequence is TGTGCCACCAGCAGACGTCGCGGGACAGACTTCAATGAGCAGTTCTTC. Encoded protein: CATSRRRGTDFNEQFF.

V is TRBV5-6 and J is TRBJ1-1; 11 bases match TRBD1. V dropped 10 bases and J dropped 5; count of bases not matched to a gene: 13. The CDR3 has 15 residues. Germline loops: CDR1 SGHDT, CDR2 YYEEEE. CDR3 in DNA: TGTGCCGGCAAAACCGGGACAGGGGGGGAGACTGAAGCTTTCTTT. It is translated as CAGKTGTGGETEAFF. Together with reference TRBV5-6 and TRBJ1-1, the CDR3 gives the full variable domain: DAGVTQSPTHLIKTRGQQVTLRCSPKSGHDTVSWYQQALGQGPQFIFQYYEEEERQRGNFPDRFSGHQFPNYSSELNVNALLLGDSALYLCAGKTGTGGETEAFFGQGTRLTVV.

The chain couples TRBV24-1 to TRBJ1-6; 8 positions agree with TRBD1. Germline lookup yields CDR1 KGHDR and CDR2 SFDVKD. CDR3 length: 17 amino acids. Trimming removed 3 bases from V and 9 bases from J; junction bases left unmatched: 12. The CDR3 loop reads CATSDPTGQGWTSPLHF. The CDR3 DNA reads TGTGCCACCAGTGATCCCACAGGACAGGGCTGGACTTCACCCCTCCACTTT.

CDR3 bases: TGTGCCAGCAGTGCCCAACAGGGGAGACAGCCCCAGCATTTT. This sequence encodes CASSAQQGRQPQHF. The rearrangement links TRBV28 to TRBJ1-5; 7 bases are a match to TRBD1. Germline lookup yields CDR1 MDHEN and CDR2 SYDVKM. CDR3 size: 14 residues. Trimming cost V 5 bases and J 7 bases; bases outside gene matches: 8.

The rearrangement links TRBV6-5 to TRBJ1-1, with D unclear. The CDR3 consists of 15 residues. Germline values: CDR1 MNHEY, CDR2 SVGAGI. Deletions cut 0 bases from V and 0 bases from J, with 8 bases between. The CDR3 sequence: CASSYSKSLNTEAFF. In nucleotides, the CDR3 is TGTGCCAGCAGTTACTCGAAGTCTCTGAACACTGAAGCTTTCTTT.